This passage covers 28 T cell receptor beta chains from one sample sequenced in a study of T cells in women clearing cervical HPV infection. Here immunoSEQ multiplex PCR was the method, and the copy in TCRdb shows in-frame clones only, minus some. The sample has about 15,000 clones, and its top ten clones hold 6% to 9%. Sequencing used blood buffy coat. All receptors come from a woman aged 18-70 years with a cervical HPV16 infection that either progressed to CIN3+ or cleared (not recorded which).

On this clone: The read gets to within 3 residues of the CDR3 end, and the germline J gene fills in the rest. The chain links TRBV19 to TRBJ2-3, with 7 positions matching TRBD2. The germline V gene has CDR1 LNHDA and CDR2 SQIVND (reference sequence). J lost 4 bases, V lost 5 bases, and 15 bases had no gene match. The CDR3 is made up of 17 amino acids. CDR3 residues: CASSLSRLATVSDTQYF. The CDR3 bases that were read are TGTGCCAGTAGTCTGAGTCGACTAGCAACCGTCTCAGATACG.

Details on this clone: The read ends 3 residues before the CDR3 terminus; that terminus is restored from the germline J gene. The rearrangement links TRBV19 to TRBJ1-5; 11 nucleotides agree with TRBD1. Trimming took 6 bases from V and 7 from J; bases not matched to a gene: 8. The CDR3 is 15 amino acids. Per germline, CDR1 LNHDA and CDR2 SQIVND (reference sequence). CDR3 bases read: TGTGCCAGTAGCCGCCGGGACAGGGGGGAGCAGCCC. Its protein product is CASSRRDRGEQP. The CDR3, in full, reads CASSRRDRGEQPQHF.

A word on this clone: Sequencing ends 3 residues short of the CDR3 end; the germline J gene provides the rest. V usage is TRBV12-3 or TRBV12-4 and J usage is TRBJ2-3; D gene ambiguous. Trimming removed 3 bases from V and 4 bases from J, with 11 bases in between. The CDR3 extends over 14 amino acids. The CDR3 DNA, read in part, is TGTGCCAGCAGTTTGAACAGAAACGCAGATACG. Its protein product is CASSLNRNADT. The full CDR3 sequence reads CASSLNRNADTQYF.

Concerning this clone: The read halts 3 residues ahead of the CDR3 end, with the missing end drawn from the germline J gene. This chain links TRBV6-2 or TRBV6-3 with TRBJ1-5; the D gene is possibly TRBD1 (6 bases). The germline V gene has CDR1 MNHEY and CDR2 SVGEGT. The length of the CDR3 is 15 residues. V was clipped by 5 bases and J by 5 bases, with 16 bases between them. CDR3 DNA (partial): TGTGCCAGCAGTATATCCATACAGGGTTATCAGCCC. Amino acid sequence: CASSISIQGYQP. The whole CDR3 sequence reads CASSISIQGYQPQHF.

In regard to this clone: The CDR3 extends 3 residues past the end of the read, so its final part is completed from the germline J gene. The rearrangement links TRBV28 to TRBJ2-4; D could derive from TRBD1 or TRBD2 (6 bases each). The CDR3 contains 14 residues. Trimming shortened V by 6 bases and J by 3 bases, and 12 bases separated the two germline ends. Germline values: CDR1 MDHEN, CDR2 SYDVKM. This CDR3 reads CASRGGGLKNIQYF. The part of the CDR3 DNA that was read is TGTGCCAGCAGAGGGGGAGGCCTCAAAAACATT.

As to this clone: The read gets to within 3 residues of the CDR3 end, and the germline J gene fills in the rest. The rearrangement uses TRBV18 and TRBJ1-6, with TRBD1 as a possible D gene (5 bases). Per the germline V gene, CDR1 is KGHSH and CDR2 is LQKENI. The CDR3 is 16 residues long. Trimming removed 3 bases at V and 0 bases at J, with 9 bases between. Partial CDR3 DNA: TGTGCCAGCTCACCCCGGGGGAGCTCCTATAATTCACCC. This encodes CASSPRGSSYNSP. The complete CDR3 reads CASSPRGSSYNSPLHF.

On this clone itself: Other nucleotide sequences in the sample specify the same CDR3. CDR3 DNA, as far as it was read: TGCAGTGCTAGAGGCCCCCCCGCGGGACAGGGAATGAGCTCCTATAATTCACCC. It codes for CSARGPPAGQGMSSYNSP. The whole CDR3 sequence reads CSARGPPAGQGMSSYNSPLHF. The gene calls are TRBV20-1 and TRBJ1-6; 9 nucleotides match TRBD1. The read falls 3 residues short of the CDR3 end, and the missing part is taken from the germline J gene. The CDR3 has 21 residues. Losses at the gene ends were 1 base for V and 0 bases for J; bases not matched to a gene: 16. Germline CDR1 and CDR2: DFQATT and SNEGSKA (reference sequence).

As concerns this clone: Read sequence stops 3 residues before the CDR3 end, and the germline J gene provides the missing end. V and J are TRBV7-2 and TRBJ2-3; possibly TRBD1 for D (6 bases). The CDR3 loop spans 13 amino acids. Germline assignment: CDR1 SGHTA and CDR2 FQGNSA. The CDR3 DNA, read in part, is TGTGCCAGCAGCGTCAGGGGAGCTCAGCCG. It yields the protein CASSVRGAQP. The CDR3 reads in full as CASSVRGAQPQYF.

As regards this clone: The read terminates 3 residues before the CDR3 end, so the remaining end is supplied by the germline J gene. This chain joins TRBV19 and TRBJ1-4; 7 bases are a match to TRBD1. Looked up from germline, CDR1 is LNHDA and CDR2 is SQIVND (reference sequence). CDR3 size: 14 residues. Trimming at V came to 5 bases and at J to 5 bases, leaving 5 bases not matched to a gene. The CDR3 region is CASSARQGNEKLFF. Incomplete CDR3 DNA: TGTGCCAGTAGTGCCAGACAGGGAAATGAAAAA.

Points on this clone: The read ends 3 residues shy of where the CDR3 ends; the end is completed using the germline J gene. The genes are TRBV6-2 or TRBV6-3 and TRBJ1-2; a weak D match, TRBD1 (5 bases). Looked up from germline, CDR1 is MNHEY and CDR2 is SVGEGT. The CDR3 extends over 13 amino acids. The sequenced CDR3 bases are TGTGCCAGCAGAGTGGGTACCGGGACTAGC. This gives the protein CASRVGTGTS. The entire CDR3 protein reads CASRVGTGTSYTF.

As to this clone: A junction boundary mismatches the germline segment, possibly from a read error. This chain's CDR3 is CASTMAVLGNTIYF. Partial CDR3 DNA: TGTGCCAGTACCATGGCGGTACTCGGAAACACA. The chain uses TRBV19 and TRBJ1-3; D is undetermined. The missing CDR3 end, 3 residues past where the read stops, is filled in from the germline J gene. Per the germline V gene, CDR1 is LNHDA and CDR2 is SQIVND (reference sequence). The CDR3 has 14 residues.

A note on this clone: The CDR3 end falls 3 residues outside the read, so it is completed with the germline J gene. The chain recombines TRBV20-1 with TRBJ1-2; tentative D call: TRBD1 (6 bases). The germline gives CDR1 DFQATT, CDR2 SNEGSKA (reference sequence). The CDR3 has 13 amino acids. CDR3 protein: CSARDRTAYDYTF. The sequenced CDR3 bases are TGCAGTGCTAGAGATCGGACAGCCTACGAC.

This clone is classed as medium-sized by frequency. The read falls 3 residues short of the CDR3 end, and the missing part is taken from the germline J gene. The chain joins TRBV6-4 to TRBJ2-3; D ambiguous. Germline lookup yields CDR1 MRHNA and CDR2 SNTAGT. V lost 3 bases and J lost 0, with 4 bases in between. The CDR3 has 13 residues. The CDR3 bases that were read are TGTGCCAGCAGTGAATCTAGCACAGATACG. Translated: CASSESSTDT. The CDR3 reads in full as CASSESSTDTQYF.

Points on this clone: The CDR3 is cut off 3 residues early in the read; its end comes from the germline J gene. V usage is TRBV6-1 and J usage is TRBJ1-6; TRBD1 matches 7 bases. Germline CDR1 MNHNS, CDR2 SASEGT. This CDR3 has 14 residues. With 4 bases clipped from V and 10 bases from J, the junction kept 7 bases outside the gene matches. CDR3 bases read: TGTGCCAGCAGTGCGGCAGGGGGAGGCTCACCC. Its protein is CASSAAGGGSP. The full CDR3 protein is CASSAAGGGSPLHF.

Details on this clone: The observed sequence ends 3 residues before the CDR3 terminus, with the missing tail filled in from the germline J gene. This sequence joins TRBV20-1 and TRBJ2-1, with TRBD1 matching over 11 bases. The J segment lost 8 bases and the V segment lost 5 bases, leaving 8 bases of the junction unmatched. The CDR3 has 14 amino acids. CDR1 is DFQATT, CDR2 SNEGSKA, per germline (reference sequence). CDR3 DNA, as far as it was read: TGCAGTGCTCCCGGGACAGGGGGAATCGATGAG. Translating gives CSAPGTGGIDE. The full CDR3 is CSAPGTGGIDEQFF.

This clone is called medium-sized (0.01 to 0.1%) based on its frequency. With the read ending 3 residues before the CDR3 end, the germline J gene is used to fill in that end. The chain uses TRBV19 and TRBJ2-3; D not resolved. Germline assignment: CDR1 LNHDA and CDR2 SQIVND (reference sequence). The CDR3 contains 13 residues. Deletions cut 3 bases from V and 4 bases from J, with 8 bases between. CDR3: CASSMSLPDTQYF. The DNA read from the CDR3 is TGTGCCAGTAGTATGTCGCTACCAGATACG.

Comments on this clone: The sequence runs out 3 residues before the end of the CDR3; the remainder is reconstructed from the germline J gene. The chain employs TRBV28 and TRBJ2-1; 13 positions match TRBD2. After removal of 6 bases from V and 0 bases from J, the junction contained 2 bases not matched to a gene. The CDR3 is made up of 16 amino acids. Looked up from germline, CDR1 is MDHEN and CDR2 is SYDVKM. Partial CDR3 DNA: TGTGCCAGCAGAAGGACTAGCGGGAGCTCCTACAATGAG. Translation: CASRRTSGSSYNE. The whole CDR3 sequence reads CASRRTSGSSYNEQFF.

Details on this clone: The DNA ends 3 residues before the CDR3 does, and the rest of the CDR3 is filled in from the germline J gene. The genes are TRBV19 and TRBJ2-3; the D gene is possibly TRBD2 (7 bases). The length of the CDR3 is 16 residues. Germline assignment: CDR1 LNHDA and CDR2 SQIVND (reference sequence). CDR3 bases read: TGTGCCAGTAGTACCCTGGGGGGGGCGCGGAATCAGCCG. Encoded protein: CASSTLGGARNQP. The whole CDR3 protein reads CASSTLGGARNQPQYF.

Worth noting for this clone: The read terminates 3 residues ahead of where the CDR3 ends, so the germline J gene completes it. The sample contains more than one DNA sequence encoding this CDR3. The gene calls are TRBV6-2 or TRBV6-3 and TRBJ1-3; possible D gene TRBD1, 5 bases. The CDR3 runs 15 residues. Trimming stripped 6 bases from V and 2 bases from J, with 14 bases between. Germline values: CDR1 MNHEY, CDR2 SVGEGT. CDR3 DNA (partial): TGTGCCAGCAGACGTCAGGGCTTCACTGGAAACACC. This encodes CASRRQGFTGNT. The entire CDR3 reads CASRRQGFTGNTIYF.

Comments on this clone: Sequencing ends 3 residues short of the CDR3 end; the germline J gene provides the rest. This rearrangement joins TRBV19 to TRBJ2-3, with D perhaps TRBD1 or TRBD2 (5 bases each). Germline values: CDR1 LNHDA, CDR2 SQIVND (reference sequence). CDR3 length equals 17 residues. The CDR3 reads CASSMGHSSGSNQPQYF. The CDR3 bases that were read are TGTGCCAGTAGTATGGGGCACAGCTCTGGGAGCAATCAGCCG. Full variable domain (rest looked up from reference TRBV19 and TRBJ2-3): DGGITQSPKYLFRKEGQNVTLSCEQNLNHDAMYWYRQDPGQGLRLIYYSQIVNDFQKGDIAEGYSVSREKKESFPLTVTSAQKNPTAFYLCASSMGHSSGSNQPQYFGPGTRLTVL.

Remarks on this clone: The read ends 3 residues before the CDR3 terminus; that terminus is restored from the germline J gene. The chain couples TRBV7-6 to TRBJ1-2; a possible D gene is TRBD1 (5 bases). Germline CDR1 reads SGHVS; CDR2 reads FNYEAQ. The CDR3 contains 15 residues. Partial CDR3 DNA: TGTGCCAGCAGCTTAACAGTAGGGGTTGACAATGAC. This gives the protein CASSLTVGVDND. The whole CDR3 protein reads CASSLTVGVDNDYTF.

Comments on this clone: The read gets to within 3 residues of the CDR3 end, and the germline J gene fills in the rest. V is TRBV7-9 and J is TRBJ1-2, with D uncertain. CDR3 length: 12 residues. The V gene's germline CDR1 is SEHNR and CDR2 FQNEAQ (reference sequence). The covered CDR3 bases are TGTGCCAGCAGCTTATTAAGCCACGAC. Its protein is CASSLLSHD. From start to end, the CDR3 is CASSLLSHDYTF.

With respect to this clone: The read falls 3 residues short of the CDR3 end, and the missing part is taken from the germline J gene. This sequence joins TRBV19 and TRBJ2-6; 8 nucleotides align to TRBD1. The CDR3 is made up of 15 amino acids. V was pared by 7 bases and J by 4 bases, with 6 bases of the junction left unmatched. CDR1 is LNHDA and CDR2 is SQIVND in the germline V gene (reference sequence). CDR3 protein: CASIRGPAGANVLTF. The sequenced CDR3 bases are TGTGCCAGTATCAGGGGGCCGGCGGGGGCCAACGTC.

This clone is medium-sized by frequency. Coverage ceases 3 residues before the CDR3 finishes, and the germline J gene fills in the end. The rearrangement joins TRBV7-2 to TRBJ2-3; D is unresolved. This CDR3 spans 12 amino acids. With 4 bases removed from V and 2 bases from J, the gap between germline ends came to 4 bases. Germline V gives CDR1 SGHTA, CDR2 FQGNSA. The DNA read from the CDR3 is TGTGCCAGCAGCTCGTACACAGATACG. Translating gives CASSSYTDT. The entire CDR3 sequence reads CASSSYTDTQYF.

As to this clone: The read is 3 residues too short to cover the CDR3 end, so that end is filled in from the germline J gene. This chain uses TRBV19 with TRBJ2-7; possibly TRBD1 for D (6 bases). Germline lookup yields CDR1 LNHDA and CDR2 SQIVND (reference sequence). This CDR3 has 15 amino acids. V was pared by 8 bases and J by 4 bases, with 21 bases between. The CDR3 is CASGIQGGSSYEQYF. The covered CDR3 bases are TGTGCCAGTGGAATACAGGGTGGCTCATCTTACGAG.

A word on this clone: The DNA ends 3 residues before the CDR3 does, and the rest of the CDR3 is filled in from the germline J gene. The chain has TRBV19 and TRBJ2-3; 9 bases match TRBD2. The ends lost 4 bases at V and 1 base at J; junction bases unmatched: 12. This CDR3 is 18 amino acids long. Germline V gene data show CDR1 as LNHDA and CDR2 as SQIVND (reference sequence). CDR3 sequence: CASSRRLIAGVGTDTQYF. The CDR3 DNA, read in part, is TGTGCCAGTAGTAGACGGCTAATAGCGGGAGTCGGCACAGATACG.

In regard to this clone: The junction departs from germline at one end; a sequencing error may be responsible. From the germline J gene comes the end of the CDR3, since the read stops 3 residues before it. This same CDR3 is encoded by further DNA sequences in the sample. This chain uses TRBV6-1 with TRBJ1-3; D remains ambiguous. Germline loops: CDR1 MNHNS, CDR2 SASEGT. This CDR3 has 15 residues. Here the CDR3 reads CASSEALGYGNTIYF. The CDR3 bases that were read are TGTGCCAGCAGTGAAGCACTAGGGTATGGAAACACA.

Concerning this clone: Read data end 3 residues before the CDR3 end; the end is taken from the germline J gene. The chain combines TRBV7-8 with TRBJ1-1; weak D call: TRBD1 (6 bases). The CDR3 is made up of 14 amino acids. The V end lost 6 bases, the J end lost 4 bases, and 15 bases lay between the germline ends. CDR1 is SGHVS and CDR2 is FQNEAQ in the germline V gene. Here the CDR3 reads CASSIRGLTTEAFF. CDR3 DNA, as far as it was read: TGTGCCAGCAGTATCAGGGGTTTGACCACTGAA.